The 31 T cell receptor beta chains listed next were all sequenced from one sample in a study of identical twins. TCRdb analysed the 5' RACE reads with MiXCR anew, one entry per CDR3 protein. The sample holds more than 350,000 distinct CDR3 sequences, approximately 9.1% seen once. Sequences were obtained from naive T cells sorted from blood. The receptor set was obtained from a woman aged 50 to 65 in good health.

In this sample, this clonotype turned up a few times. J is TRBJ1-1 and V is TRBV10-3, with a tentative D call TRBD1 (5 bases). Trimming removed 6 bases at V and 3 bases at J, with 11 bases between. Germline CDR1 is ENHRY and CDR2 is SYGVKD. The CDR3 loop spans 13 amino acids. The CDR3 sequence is CAISSGDDTEAFF. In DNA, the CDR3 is TGTGCCATCAGCTCCGGGGACGACACTGAAGCTTTCTTT.

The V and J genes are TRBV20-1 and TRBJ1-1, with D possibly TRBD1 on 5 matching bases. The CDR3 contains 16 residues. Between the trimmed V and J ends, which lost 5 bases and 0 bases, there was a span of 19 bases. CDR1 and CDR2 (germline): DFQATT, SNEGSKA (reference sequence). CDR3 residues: CSAPTGRSFMNTEAFF. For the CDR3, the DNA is TGCAGTGCTCCCACGGGACGGTCCTTTATGAACACTGAAGCTTTCTTT.

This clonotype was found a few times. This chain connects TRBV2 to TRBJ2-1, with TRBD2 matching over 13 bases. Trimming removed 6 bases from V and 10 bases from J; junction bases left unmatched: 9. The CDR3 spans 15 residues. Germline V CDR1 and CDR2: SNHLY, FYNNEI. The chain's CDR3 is CASRERLAGGGEQFF. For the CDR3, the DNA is TGTGCCAGCAGAGAAAGACTAGCGGGAGGAGGCGAGCAGTTCTTC.

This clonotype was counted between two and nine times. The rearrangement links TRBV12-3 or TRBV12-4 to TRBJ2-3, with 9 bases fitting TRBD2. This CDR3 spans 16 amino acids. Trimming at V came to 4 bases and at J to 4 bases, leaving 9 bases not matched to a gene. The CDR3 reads CASSSGRLAEPDTQYF. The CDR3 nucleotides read TGTGCCAGCAGTTCGGGAAGACTAGCGGAACCAGATACGCAGTATTTT.

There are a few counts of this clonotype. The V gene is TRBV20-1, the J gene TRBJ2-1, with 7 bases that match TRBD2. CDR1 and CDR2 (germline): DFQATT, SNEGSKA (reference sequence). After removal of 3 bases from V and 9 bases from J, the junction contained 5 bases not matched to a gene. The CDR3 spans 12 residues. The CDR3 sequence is CSARGTISEQFF. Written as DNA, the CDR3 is TGCAGTGCTAGGGGGACTATTAGTGAGCAGTTCTTC.

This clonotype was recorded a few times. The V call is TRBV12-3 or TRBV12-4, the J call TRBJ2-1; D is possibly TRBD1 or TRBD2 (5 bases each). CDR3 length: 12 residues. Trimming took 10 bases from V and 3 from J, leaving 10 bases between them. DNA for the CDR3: TGTGCCACAGGGACCAACTACAATGAGCAGTTCTTC. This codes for CATGTNYNEQFF.

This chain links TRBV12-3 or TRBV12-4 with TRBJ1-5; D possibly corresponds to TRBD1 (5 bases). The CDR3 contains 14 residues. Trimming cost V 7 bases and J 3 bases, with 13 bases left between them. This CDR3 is CASNTEGPNQPQHF. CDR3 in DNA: TGTGCCAGCAATACAGAGGGACCCAATCAGCCCCAGCATTTT.

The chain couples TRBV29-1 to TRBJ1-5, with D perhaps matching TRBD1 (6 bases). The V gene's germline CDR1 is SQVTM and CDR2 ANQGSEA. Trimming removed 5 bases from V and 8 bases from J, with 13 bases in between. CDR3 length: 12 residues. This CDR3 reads CSVSTGGEPQHF. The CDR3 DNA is TGCAGCGTTTCGACAGGCGGGGAGCCCCAGCATTTT.

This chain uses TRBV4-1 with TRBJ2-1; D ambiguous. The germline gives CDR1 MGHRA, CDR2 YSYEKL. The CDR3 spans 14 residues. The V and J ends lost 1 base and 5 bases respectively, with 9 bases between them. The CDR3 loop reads CASSQVPGDNEQFF. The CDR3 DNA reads TGCGCCAGCAGCCAAGTGCCGGGCGACAATGAGCAGTTCTTC.

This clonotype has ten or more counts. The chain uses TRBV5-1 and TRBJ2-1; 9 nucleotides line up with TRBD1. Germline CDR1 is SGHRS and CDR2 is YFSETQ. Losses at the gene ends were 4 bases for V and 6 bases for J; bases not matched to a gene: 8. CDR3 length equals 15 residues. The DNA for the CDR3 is TGCGCCAGCAGCCTAGGGACAGGGAAGAGCAATGAGCAGTTCTTC. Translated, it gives CASSLGTGKSNEQFF.

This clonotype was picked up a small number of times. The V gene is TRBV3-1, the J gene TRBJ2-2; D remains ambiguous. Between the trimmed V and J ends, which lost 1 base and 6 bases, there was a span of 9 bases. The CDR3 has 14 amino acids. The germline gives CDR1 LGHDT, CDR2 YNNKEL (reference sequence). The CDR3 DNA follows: TGTGCCAGCAGCCAAGTGCGGCGTCCCGGGGAGCTGTTTTTT. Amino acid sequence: CASSQVRRPGELFF.

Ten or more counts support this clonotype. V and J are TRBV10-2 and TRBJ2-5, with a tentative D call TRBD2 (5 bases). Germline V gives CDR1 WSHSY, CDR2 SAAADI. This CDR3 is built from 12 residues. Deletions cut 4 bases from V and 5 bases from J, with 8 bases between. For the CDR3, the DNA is TGCGCCAGCAGTGCGAGGGCGGAGACCCAGTACTTC. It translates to CASSARAETQYF.

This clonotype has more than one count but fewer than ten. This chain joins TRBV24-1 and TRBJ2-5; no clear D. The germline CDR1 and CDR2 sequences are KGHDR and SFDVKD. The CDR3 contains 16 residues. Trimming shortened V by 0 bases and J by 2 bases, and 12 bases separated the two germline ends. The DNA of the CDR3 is TGTGCCACCAGTGATTTGCGTGACCTTGGGCAAGAGACCCAGTACTTC. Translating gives CATSDLRDLGQETQYF.

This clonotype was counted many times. CDR3 region: CASSYTGKETQYF. As DNA, the CDR3 is TGTGCCAGCAGTTACACAGGGAAAGAGACCCAGTACTTC. The J gene is TRBJ2-5, the V gene TRBV6-5, with TRBD1 as a possible D gene (6 bases). CDR3 size: 13 residues. CDR1 is MNHEY and CDR2 is SVGAGI in the germline V gene. Trimming took off 2 bases at V and 3 bases at J, with 7 bases between the two ends.

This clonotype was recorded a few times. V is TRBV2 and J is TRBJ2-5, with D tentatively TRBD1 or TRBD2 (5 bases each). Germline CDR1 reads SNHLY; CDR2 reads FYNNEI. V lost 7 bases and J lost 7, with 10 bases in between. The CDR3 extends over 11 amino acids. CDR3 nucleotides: TGTGCCAGCAAAAGGGGAGTGACCCAGTACTTC. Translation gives CASKRGVTQYF.

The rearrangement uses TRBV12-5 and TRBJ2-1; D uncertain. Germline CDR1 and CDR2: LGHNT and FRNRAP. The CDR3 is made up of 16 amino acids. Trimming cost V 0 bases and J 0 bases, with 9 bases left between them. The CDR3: CASGLVVGSSYNEQFF. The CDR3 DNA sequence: TGTGCTAGTGGTTTGGTAGTCGGAAGCTCCTACAATGAGCAGTTCTTC.

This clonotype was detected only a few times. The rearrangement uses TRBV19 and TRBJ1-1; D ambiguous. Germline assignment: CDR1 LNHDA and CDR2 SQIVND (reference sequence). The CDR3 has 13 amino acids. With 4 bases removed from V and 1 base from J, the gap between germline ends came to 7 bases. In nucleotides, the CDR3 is TGTGCCAGTAGTACATCACGGAACACTGAAGCTTTCTTT. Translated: CASSTSRNTEAFF.

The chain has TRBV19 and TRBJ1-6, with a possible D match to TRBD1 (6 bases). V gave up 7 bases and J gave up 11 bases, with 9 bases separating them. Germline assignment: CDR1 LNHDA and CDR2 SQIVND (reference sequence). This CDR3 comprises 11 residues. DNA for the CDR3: TGTGCCAGTATGGACAGACCACCCCTCCACTTT. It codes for CASMDRPPLHF.

This CDR3 is CSAGTSLPYEQYF. Here the CDR3 DNA reads TGCAGTGCCGGGACTAGTCTCCCCTACGAGCAGTACTTC. V gene TRBV20-1 combines with J gene TRBJ2-7; 8 nucleotides line up with TRBD2. After removal of 6 bases from V and 2 bases from J, the junction contained 6 bases not matched to a gene. This CDR3 region has 13 residues. Germline V gives CDR1 DFQATT, CDR2 SNEGSKA (reference sequence).

CDR3 nucleotides: TGTGCCAGCAGCCAAGGTCGGTGGGTAGCCGAGCAGTACTTC. It is translated as CASSQGRWVAEQYF. V usage is TRBV14 and J usage is TRBJ2-7; no reliable D call. The germline V gene has CDR1 SGHDN and CDR2 FVKESK. The CDR3 length is 14 residues. Trimming stripped 1 base from V and 6 bases from J, with 13 bases between.

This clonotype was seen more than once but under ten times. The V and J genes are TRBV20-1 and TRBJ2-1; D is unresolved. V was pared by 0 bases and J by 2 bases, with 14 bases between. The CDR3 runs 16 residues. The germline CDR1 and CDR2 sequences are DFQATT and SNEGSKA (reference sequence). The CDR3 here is CSARDSFGRPYNEQFF. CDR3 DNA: TGCAGTGCTAGAGATTCTTTCGGACGGCCCTACAATGAGCAGTTCTTC.

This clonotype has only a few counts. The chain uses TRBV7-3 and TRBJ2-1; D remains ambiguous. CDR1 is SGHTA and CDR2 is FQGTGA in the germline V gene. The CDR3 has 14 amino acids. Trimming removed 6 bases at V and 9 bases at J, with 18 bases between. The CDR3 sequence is CASSTASFASEQFF. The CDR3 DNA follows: TGTGCCAGCAGTACAGCCTCGTTCGCTAGTGAGCAGTTCTTC.

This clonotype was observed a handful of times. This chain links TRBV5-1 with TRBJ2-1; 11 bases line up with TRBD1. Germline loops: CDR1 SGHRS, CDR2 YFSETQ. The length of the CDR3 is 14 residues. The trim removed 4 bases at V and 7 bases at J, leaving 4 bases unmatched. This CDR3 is CASSDGTGGNEQFF. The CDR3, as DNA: TGCGCCAGCAGCGACGGGACAGGGGGGAATGAGCAGTTCTTC.

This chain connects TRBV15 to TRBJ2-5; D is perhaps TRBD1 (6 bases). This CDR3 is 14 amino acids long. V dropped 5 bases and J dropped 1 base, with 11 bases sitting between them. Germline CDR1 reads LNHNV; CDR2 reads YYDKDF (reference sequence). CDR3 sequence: CATSRKDSQETQYF. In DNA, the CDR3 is TGTGCCACCAGCCGGAAGGACAGCCAAGAGACCCAGTACTTC.

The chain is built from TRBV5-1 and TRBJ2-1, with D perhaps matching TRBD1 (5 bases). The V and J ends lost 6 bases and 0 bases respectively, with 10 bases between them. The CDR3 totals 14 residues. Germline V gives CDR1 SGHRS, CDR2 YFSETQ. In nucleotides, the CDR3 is TGCGCCAGCATTGGTGACAGCTCCTACAATGAGCAGTTCTTC. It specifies CASIGDSSYNEQFF.

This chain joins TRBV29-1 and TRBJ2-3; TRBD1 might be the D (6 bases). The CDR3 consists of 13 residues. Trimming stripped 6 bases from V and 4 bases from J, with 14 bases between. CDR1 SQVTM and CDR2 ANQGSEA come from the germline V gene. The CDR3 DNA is TGCAGCGTGGGAGATACAGGGCCAGATACGCAGTATTTT. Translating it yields CSVGDTGPDTQYF.

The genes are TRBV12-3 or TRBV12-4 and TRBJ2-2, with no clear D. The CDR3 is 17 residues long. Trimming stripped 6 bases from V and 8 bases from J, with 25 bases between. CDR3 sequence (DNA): TGTGCCAGCAGCCTTCTCCTAGGGTTCAGGTCATCGGGGGAGCTGTTTTTT. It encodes CASSLLLGFRSSGELFF.

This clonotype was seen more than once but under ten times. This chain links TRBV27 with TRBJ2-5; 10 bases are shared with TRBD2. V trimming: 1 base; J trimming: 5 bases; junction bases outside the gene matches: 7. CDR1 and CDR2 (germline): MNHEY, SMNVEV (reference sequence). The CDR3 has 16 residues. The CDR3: CASSLLASGRGETQYF. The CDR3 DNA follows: TGTGCCAGCAGTTTATTGGCTAGCGGGAGAGGGGAGACCCAGTACTTC.

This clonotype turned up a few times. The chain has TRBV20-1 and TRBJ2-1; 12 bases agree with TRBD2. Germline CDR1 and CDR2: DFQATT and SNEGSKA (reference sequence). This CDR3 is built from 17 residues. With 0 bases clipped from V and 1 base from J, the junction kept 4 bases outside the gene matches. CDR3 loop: CSARDWTSGMSYNEQFF. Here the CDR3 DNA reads TGCAGTGCTAGAGATTGGACTAGCGGGATGTCCTACAATGAGCAGTTCTTC.

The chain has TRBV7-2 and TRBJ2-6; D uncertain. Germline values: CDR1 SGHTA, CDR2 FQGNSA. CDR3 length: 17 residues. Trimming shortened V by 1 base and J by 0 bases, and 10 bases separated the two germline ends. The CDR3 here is CASSLVGRSSGANVLTF. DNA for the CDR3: TGTGCCAGCAGCTTAGTAGGACGTAGCTCTGGGGCCAACGTCCTGACTTTC.

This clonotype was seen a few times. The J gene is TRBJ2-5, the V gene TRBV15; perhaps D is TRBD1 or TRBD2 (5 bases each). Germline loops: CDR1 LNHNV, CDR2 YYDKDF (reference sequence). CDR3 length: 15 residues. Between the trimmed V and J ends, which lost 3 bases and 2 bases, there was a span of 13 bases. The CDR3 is CATSSSGTWQETQYF. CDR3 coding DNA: TGTGCCACCAGCAGTTCAGGGACGTGGCAAGAGACCCAGTACTTC.